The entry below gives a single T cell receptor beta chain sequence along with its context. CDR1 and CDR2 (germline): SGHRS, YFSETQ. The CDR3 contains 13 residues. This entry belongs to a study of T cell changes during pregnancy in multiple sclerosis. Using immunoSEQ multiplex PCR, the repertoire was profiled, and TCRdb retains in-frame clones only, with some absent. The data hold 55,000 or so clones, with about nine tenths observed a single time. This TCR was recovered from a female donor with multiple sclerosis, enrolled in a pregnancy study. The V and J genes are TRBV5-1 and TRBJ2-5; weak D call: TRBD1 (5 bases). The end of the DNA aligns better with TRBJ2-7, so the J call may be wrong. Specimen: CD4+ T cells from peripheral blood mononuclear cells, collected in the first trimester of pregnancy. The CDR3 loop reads CASSSTTAYEQYF. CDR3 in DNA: TGCGCCAGCAGCTCGACGACAGCCTACGAGCAGTACTTC.